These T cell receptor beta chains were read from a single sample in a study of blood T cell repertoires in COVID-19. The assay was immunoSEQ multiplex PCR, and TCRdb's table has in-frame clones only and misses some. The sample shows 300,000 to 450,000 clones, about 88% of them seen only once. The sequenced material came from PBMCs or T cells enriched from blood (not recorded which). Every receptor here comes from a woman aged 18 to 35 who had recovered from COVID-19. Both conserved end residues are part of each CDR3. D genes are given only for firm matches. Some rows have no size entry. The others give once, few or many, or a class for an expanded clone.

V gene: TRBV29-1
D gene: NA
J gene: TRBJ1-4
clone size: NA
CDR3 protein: CSVLDNLKGELFF
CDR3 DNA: TGCAGCGTTTTGGACAACCTTAAGGGGGAACTGTTTTTT

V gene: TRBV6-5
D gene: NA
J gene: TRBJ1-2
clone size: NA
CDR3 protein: CASSYESQGNYGYTF
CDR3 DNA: TGTGCCAGCAGTTACGAATCCCAGGGGAACTATGGCTACACCTTC

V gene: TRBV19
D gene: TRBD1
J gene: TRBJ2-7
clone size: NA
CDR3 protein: CASSTTGTVSNEQYF
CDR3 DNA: TGTGCCAGTAGTACAACCGGGACAGTATCCAACGAGCAGTACTTC

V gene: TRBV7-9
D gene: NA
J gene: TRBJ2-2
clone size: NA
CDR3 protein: CASSYIAPGGLFF
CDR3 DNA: TGTGCCAGCAGCTATATAGCCCCCGGCGGGCTGTTTTTT

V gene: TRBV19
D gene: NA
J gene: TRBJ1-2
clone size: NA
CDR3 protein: CASSIIPDSNYGYTF
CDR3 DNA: TGTGCCAGTAGTATAATCCCGGACAGTAACTATGGCTACACCTTC

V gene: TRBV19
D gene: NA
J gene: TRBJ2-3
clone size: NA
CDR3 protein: CASSIGWSGDTQYF
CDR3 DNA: TGTGCCAGTAGTATCGGGTGGTCGGGAGATACGCAGTATTTT

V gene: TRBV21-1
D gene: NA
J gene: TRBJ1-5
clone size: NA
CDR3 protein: CASTFSNQPQHF
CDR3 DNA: TGTGCCAGCACTTTCAGCAATCAGCCCCAGCATTTT

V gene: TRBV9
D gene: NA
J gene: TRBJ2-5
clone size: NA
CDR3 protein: CASSPGSGGETQYF
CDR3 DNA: TGTGCCAGCAGCCCCGGGAGTGGCGGAGAGACCCAGTACTTC

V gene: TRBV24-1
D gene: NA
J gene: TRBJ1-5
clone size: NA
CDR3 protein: CATSDSQTGFNQPQHF
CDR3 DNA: TGTGCCACCAGTGACTCCCAGACAGGCTTCAATCAGCCCCAGCATTTT

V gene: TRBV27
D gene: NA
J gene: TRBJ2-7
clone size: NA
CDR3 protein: CAPPWGRFYEQYF
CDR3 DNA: TGTGCCCCGCCTTGGGGCCGCTTCTACGAGCAGTACTTC

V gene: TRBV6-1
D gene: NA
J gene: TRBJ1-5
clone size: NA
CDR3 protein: CASSEQAEPQHF
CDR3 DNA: TGTGCCAGCAGTGAACAGGCTGAGCCCCAGCATTTT

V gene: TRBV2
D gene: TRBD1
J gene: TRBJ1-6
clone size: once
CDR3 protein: CASSKPGQGVMDNSPLHF
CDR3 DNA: TGTGCCAGCAGTAAACCGGGACAGGGGGTTATGGATAATTCACCCCTCCACTTT

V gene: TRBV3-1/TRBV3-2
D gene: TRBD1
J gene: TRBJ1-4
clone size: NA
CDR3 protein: CASSQDRGTGPRANEKLFF
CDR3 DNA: TGTGCCAGCAGCCAAGATAGGGGGACAGGGCCTCGTGCTAATGAAAAACTGTTTTTT

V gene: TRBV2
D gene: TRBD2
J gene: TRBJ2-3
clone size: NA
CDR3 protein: CASSARTSGGDTQYF
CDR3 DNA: TGTGCCAGCAGCGCTCGGACTAGCGGGGGAGATACGCAGTATTTT

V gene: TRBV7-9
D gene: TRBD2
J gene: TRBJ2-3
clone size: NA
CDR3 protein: CASSLGVSSGATSTDTQYF
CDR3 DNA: TGTGCCAGCAGCTTAGGGGTTAGTAGCGGGGCTACTAGCACAGATACGCAGTATTTT

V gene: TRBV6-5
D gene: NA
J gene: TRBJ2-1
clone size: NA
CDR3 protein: CATHGGSYNEQFF
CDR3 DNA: TGTGCCACCCACGGAGGCTCCTACAATGAGCAGTTCTTC

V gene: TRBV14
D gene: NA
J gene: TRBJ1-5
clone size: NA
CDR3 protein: CASSQGSFGGNQPQHF
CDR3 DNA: TGTGCCAGCAGCCAAGGGTCGTTCGGGGGGAATCAGCCCCAGCATTTT